The present T cell receptor (beta chain) was sequenced within a study of cytomegalovirus exposure and HLA in healthy donors. Study overall: In terms of ancestry, the Caucasian-associated cluster contained about four fifths of the roughly 400 genotyped donors.

Primers included in the PCR were 60 Vbeta and 13 Jbeta primers. Clones were sequenced by immunoSEQ multiplex PCR, and TCRdb holds only the in-frame ones, with some missing. The table records 60,000 or so clones, approximately 82% of them present only once. Germline V gene sequence: CDR1 SGHNT, CDR2 YYREEE (reference sequence). The CDR3 loop spans 14 amino acids. With V trimmed by 1 base and J by 5 bases, 5 bases remained unmatched. The sample comprised PBMCs. The chain combines TRBV5-4 with TRBJ2-5, with 7 bases fitting TRBD1. This sequence originates from a woman between 40 and 50 years old in good health and CMV-seropositive. The CDR3: CASSLTDRVETQYF. In DNA form, the CDR3 reads TGTGCCAGCAGCTTGACCGACAGGGTGGAGACCCAGTACTTC.